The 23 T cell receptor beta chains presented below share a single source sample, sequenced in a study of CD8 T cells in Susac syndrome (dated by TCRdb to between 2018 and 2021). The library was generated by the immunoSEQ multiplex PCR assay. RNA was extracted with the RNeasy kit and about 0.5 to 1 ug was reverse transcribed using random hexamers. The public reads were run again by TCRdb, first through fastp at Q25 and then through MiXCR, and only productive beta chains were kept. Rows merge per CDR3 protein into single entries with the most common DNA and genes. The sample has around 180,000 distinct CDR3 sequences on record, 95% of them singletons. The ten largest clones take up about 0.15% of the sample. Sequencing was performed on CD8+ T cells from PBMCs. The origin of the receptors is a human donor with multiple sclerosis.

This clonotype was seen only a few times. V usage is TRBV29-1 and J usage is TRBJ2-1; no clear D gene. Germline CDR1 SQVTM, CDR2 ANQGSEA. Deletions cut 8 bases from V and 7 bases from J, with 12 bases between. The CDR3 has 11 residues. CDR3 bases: TGCAGCCGGACGTATAGGAATGAGCAGTTCTTC. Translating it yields CSRTYRNEQFF.

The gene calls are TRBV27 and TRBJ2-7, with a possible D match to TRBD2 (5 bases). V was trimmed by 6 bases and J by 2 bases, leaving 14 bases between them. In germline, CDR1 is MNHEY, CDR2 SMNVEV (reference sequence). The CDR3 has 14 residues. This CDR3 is CASSQNREPYEQYF. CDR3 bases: TGTGCCAGCAGCCAAAACCGGGAACCCTACGAGCAGTACTTC.

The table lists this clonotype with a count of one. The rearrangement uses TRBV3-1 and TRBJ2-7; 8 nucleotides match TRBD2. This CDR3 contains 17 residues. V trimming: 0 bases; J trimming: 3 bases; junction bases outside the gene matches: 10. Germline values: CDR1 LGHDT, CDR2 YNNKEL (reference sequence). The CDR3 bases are TGTGCCAGCAGCCAAGACAAAGGGCTAGCGGGCCTCTACGAGCAGTACTTC. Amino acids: CASSQDKGLAGLYEQYF.

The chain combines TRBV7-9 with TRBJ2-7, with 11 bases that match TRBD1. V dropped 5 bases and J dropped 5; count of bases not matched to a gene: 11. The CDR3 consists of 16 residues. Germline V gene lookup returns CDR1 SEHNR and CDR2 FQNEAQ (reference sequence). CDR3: CASSGEMRTGGHEQYF. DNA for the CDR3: TGTGCCAGCAGCGGCGAAATGAGGACAGGGGGCCACGAGCAGTACTTC.

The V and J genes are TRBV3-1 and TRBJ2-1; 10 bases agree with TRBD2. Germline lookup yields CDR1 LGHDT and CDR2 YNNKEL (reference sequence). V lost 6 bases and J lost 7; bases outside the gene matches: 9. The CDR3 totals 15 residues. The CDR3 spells CASSHEREGRNEQFF. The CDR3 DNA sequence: TGTGCCAGCAGTCATGAGCGGGAGGGCCGTAATGAGCAGTTCTTC.

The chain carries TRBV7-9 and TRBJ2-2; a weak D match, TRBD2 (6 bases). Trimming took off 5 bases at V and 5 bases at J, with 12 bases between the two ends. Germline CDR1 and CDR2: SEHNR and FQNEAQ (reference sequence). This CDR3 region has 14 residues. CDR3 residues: CASSPKDYTGELFF. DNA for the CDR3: TGTGCCAGCAGCCCAAAGGACTATACCGGGGAGCTGTTTTTT.

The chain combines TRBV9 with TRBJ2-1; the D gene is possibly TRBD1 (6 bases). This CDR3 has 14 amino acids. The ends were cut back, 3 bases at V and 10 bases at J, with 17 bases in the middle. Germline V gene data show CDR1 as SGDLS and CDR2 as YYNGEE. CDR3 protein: CASSGNYRVGEQFF. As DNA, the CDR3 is TGTGCCAGCAGCGGAAACTACAGGGTTGGGGAGCAGTTCTTC. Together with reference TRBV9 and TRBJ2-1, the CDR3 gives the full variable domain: DSGVTQTPKHLITATGQRVTLRCSPRSGDLSVYWYQQSLDQGLQFLIQYYNGEERAKGNILERFSAQQFPDLHSELNLSSLELGDSALYFCASSGNYRVGEQFFGPGTRLTVL.

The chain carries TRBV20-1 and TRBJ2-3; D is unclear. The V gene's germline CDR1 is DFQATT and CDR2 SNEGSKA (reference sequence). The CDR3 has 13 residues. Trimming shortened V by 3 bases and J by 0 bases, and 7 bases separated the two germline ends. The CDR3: CSARAVSTDTQYF. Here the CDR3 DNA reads TGCAGTGCTAGGGCAGTAAGCACAGATACGCAGTATTTT.

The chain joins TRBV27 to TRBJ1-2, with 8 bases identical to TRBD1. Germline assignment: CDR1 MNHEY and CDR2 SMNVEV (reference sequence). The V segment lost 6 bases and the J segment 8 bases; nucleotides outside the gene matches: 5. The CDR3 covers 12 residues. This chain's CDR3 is CASRYTGGGYTF. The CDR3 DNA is TGTGCCAGCAGATATACAGGGGGAGGCTACACCTTC.

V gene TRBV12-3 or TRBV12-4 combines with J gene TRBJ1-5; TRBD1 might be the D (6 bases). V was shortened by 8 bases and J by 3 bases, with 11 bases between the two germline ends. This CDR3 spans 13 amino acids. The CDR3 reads CASVDRANQPQHF. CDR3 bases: TGTGCCAGCGTGGACAGAGCCAATCAGCCCCAGCATTTT.

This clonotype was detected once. CDR3 coding DNA: TGTGCCAGCAGTTTATCGTACGGAGACAGCTCCTACGAGCAGTACTTC. It yields the protein CASSLSYGDSSYEQYF. The V gene is TRBV27, the J gene TRBJ2-7, with D perhaps matching TRBD1 (5 bases). Trimming shortened V by 0 bases and J by 0 bases, and 12 bases separated the two germline ends. CDR3 length: 16 amino acids. Germline V gene data show CDR1 as MNHEY and CDR2 as SMNVEV (reference sequence).

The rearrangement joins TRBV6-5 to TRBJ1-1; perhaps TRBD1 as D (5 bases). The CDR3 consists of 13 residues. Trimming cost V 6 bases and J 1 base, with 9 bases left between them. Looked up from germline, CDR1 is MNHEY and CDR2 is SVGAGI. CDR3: CASSHGGNTEAFF. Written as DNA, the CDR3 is TGTGCCAGCAGCCACGGGGGGAACACTGAAGCTTTCTTT.

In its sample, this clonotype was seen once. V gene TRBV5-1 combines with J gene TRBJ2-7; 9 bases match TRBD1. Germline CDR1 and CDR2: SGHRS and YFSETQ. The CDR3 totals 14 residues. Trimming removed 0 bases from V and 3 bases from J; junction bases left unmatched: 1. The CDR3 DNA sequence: TGCGCCAGCAGCTTGGGGGACAGGGACTACGAGCAGTACTTC. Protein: CASSLGDRDYEQYF.

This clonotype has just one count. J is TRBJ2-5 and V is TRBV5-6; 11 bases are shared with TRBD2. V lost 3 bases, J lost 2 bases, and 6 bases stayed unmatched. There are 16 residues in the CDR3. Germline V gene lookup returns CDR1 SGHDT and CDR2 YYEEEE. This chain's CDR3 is CASSSVSGGAQETQYF. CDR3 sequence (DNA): TGTGCCAGCAGCTCTGTTAGCGGGGGGGCACAAGAGACCCAGTACTTC.

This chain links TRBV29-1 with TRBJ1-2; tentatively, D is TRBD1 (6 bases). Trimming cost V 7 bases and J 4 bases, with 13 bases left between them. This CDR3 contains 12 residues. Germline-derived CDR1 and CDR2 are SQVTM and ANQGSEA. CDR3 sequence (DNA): TGCAGCGGAATACAGGGCCCCTATGGCTACACCTTC. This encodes CSGIQGPYGYTF.

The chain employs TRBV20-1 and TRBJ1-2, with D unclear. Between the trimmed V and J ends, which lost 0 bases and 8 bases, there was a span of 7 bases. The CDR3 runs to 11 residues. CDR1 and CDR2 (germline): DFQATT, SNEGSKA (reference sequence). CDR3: CSAREHWGYTF. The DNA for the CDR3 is TGCAGTGCTAGAGAACATTGGGGCTACACCTTC.

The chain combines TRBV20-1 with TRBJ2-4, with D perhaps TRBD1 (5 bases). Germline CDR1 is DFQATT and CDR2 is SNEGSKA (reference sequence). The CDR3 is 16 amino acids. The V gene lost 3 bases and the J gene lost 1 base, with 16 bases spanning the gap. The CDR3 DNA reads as TGCAGTGCTAGCCGTCAGGGCGGTTTGGCCAAAAACATTCAGTACTTC. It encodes CSASRQGGLAKNIQYF.

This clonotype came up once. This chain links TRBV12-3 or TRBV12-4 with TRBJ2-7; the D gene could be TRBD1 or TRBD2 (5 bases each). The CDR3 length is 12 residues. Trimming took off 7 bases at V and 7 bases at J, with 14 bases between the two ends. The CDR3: CASKRPEGEQYF. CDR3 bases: TGTGCCAGCAAGAGGCCCGAGGGGGAGCAGTACTTC.

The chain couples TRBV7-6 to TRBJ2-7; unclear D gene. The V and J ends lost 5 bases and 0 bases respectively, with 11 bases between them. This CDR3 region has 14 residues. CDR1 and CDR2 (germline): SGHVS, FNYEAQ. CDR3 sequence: CASSPESNSYEQYF. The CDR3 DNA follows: TGTGCCAGCAGCCCCGAAAGCAACTCCTACGAGCAGTACTTC.

The CDR3 region has the DNA TGCGCCAGCAGCGGCGGACCCCGGAGCTCCTACAATGAGCAGTTCTTC. As protein: CASSGGPRSSYNEQFF. The chain is built from TRBV5-1 and TRBJ2-1; no firm D call. The CDR3 extends over 16 amino acids. Germline loops: CDR1 SGHRS, CDR2 YFSETQ. V was shortened by 4 bases and J by 0 bases, with 14 bases between the two germline ends.

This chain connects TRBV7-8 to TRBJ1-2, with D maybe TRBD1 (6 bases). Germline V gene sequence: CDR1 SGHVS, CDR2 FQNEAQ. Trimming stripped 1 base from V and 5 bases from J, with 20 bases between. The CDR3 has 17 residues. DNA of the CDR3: TGTGCCAGCAGCTTAGAGGCGCGGGGGCATTGGCTGTATGGCTACACCTTC. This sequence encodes CASSLEARGHWLYGYTF.

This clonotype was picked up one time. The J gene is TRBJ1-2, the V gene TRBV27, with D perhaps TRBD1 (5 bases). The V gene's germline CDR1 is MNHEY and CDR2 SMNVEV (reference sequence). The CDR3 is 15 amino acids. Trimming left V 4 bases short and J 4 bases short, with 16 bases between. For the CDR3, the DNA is TGTGCCAGCAGTTCCCCCAGAGGGGATCCCTATGGCTACACCTTC. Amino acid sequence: CASSSPRGDPYGYTF.

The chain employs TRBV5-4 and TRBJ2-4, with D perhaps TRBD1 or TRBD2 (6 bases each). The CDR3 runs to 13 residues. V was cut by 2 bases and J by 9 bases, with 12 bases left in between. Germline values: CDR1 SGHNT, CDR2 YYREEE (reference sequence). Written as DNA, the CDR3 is TGTGCCAGCAGCTTTAGGGGGGATCCCATTCAGTACTTC. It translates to CASSFRGDPIQYF.